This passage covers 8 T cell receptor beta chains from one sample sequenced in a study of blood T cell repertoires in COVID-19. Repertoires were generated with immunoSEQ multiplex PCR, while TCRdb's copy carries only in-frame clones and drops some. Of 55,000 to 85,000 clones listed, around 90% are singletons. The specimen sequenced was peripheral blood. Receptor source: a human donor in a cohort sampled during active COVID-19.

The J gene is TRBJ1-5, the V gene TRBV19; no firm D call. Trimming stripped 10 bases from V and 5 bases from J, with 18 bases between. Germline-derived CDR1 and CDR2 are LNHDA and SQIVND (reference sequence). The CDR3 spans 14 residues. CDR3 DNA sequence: TGTGCCACTCAGAACACCGGGAACCATCAGCCCCAGCATTTT. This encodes CATQNTGNHQPQHF.

The CDR3 DNA follows: TGTGCCAGTAGTTCGAAGACAGGGGGTTCCTACGAGCAGTACTTC. Translating it yields CASSSKTGGSYEQYF. The chain combines TRBV19 with TRBJ2-7; 9 bases match TRBD1. Germline V lookup: CDR1 LNHDA, CDR2 SQIVND (reference sequence). The CDR3 has 15 residues. With V trimmed by 5 bases and J by 1 base, 6 bases remained unmatched. Based on the CDR3 plus reference TRBV19 and TRBJ2-7, the full variable domain is DGGITQSPKYLFRKEGQNVTLSCEQNLNHDAMYWYRQDPGQGLRLIYYSQIVNDFQKGDIAEGYSVSREKKESFPLTVTSAQKNPTAFYLCASSSKTGGSYEQYFGPGTRLTVT.

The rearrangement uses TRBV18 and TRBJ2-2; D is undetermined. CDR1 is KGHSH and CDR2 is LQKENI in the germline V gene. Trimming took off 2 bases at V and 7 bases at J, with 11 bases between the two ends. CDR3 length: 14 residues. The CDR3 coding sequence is TGTGCCAGCTCACCAATCGGTAACGGCGGGGAGCTGTTTTTT. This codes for CASSPIGNGGELFF.

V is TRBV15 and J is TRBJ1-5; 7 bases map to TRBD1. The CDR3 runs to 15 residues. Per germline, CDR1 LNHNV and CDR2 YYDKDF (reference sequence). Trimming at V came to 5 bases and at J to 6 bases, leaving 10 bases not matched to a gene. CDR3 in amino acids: CATSGRTGHGQPQHF. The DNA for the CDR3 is TGTGCCACCAGCGGCCGGACAGGTCATGGTCAGCCCCAGCATTTT.

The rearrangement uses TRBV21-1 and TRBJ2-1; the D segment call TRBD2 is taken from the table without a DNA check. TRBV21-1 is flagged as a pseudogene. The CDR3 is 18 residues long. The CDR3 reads CASSKEGKAGVTYNEQFF. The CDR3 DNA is TGTGCCAGCAGCAAAGAGGGAAAAGCGGGGGTGACCTACAATGAGCAGTTCTTC.

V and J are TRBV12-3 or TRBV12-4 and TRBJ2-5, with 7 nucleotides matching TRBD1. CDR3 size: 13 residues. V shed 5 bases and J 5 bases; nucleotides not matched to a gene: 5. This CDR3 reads CASSVGTVETQYF. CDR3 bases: TGTGCCAGCAGTGTTGGGACAGTGGAGACCCAGTACTTC.

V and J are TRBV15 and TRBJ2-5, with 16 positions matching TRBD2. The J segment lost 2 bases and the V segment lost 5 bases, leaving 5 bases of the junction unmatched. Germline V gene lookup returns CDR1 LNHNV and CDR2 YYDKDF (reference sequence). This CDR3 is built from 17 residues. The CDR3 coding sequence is TGTGCCACCAGCTCGGGACTAGCGGGGGGGTCACAAGAGACCCAGTACTTC. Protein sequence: CATSSGLAGGSQETQYF. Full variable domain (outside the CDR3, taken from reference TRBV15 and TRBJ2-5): DAMVIQNPRYQVTQFGKPVTLSCSQTLNHNVMYWYQQKSSQAPKLLFHYYDKDFNNEADTPDNFQSRRPNTSFCFLDIRSPGLGDTAMYLCATSSGLAGGSQETQYFGPGTRLLVL.

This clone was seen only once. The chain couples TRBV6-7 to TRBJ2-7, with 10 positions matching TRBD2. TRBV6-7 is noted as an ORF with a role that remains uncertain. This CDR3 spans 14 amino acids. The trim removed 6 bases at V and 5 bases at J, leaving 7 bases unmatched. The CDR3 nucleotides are TGTGCCAGCAGGTACGGGACTAGCGTCAACGAGCAGTACTTC. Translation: CASRYGTSVNEQYF.